These 24 T cell receptor beta chains came from one sample sequenced in a study of shared clonotypes between healthy human individuals. This table comes from immunoSEQ multiplex PCR, and its TCRdb copy is limited to in-frame clones, with some not included. The sample consists of roughly 2 million clones, 85% to 95% of them appearing once. The sample taken for sequencing was naive CD4+ T cells sorted from blood. As to subset: CD45RA+ positively selected. Every receptor here comes from a man aged 18 to 35 in good health.

The chain carries TRBV6-5 and TRBJ1-5, with TRBD1 as a possible D gene (6 bases). The germline V gene encodes CDR1 MNHEY and CDR2 SVGAGI. The CDR3 is 13 amino acids. Between the trimmed V and J ends, which lost 6 bases and 5 bases, there was a span of 11 bases. CDR3 region: CASRQGKDQPQHF. In DNA, the CDR3 is TGTGCCAGCAGGCAGGGGAAGGATCAGCCCCAGCATTTT.

The J gene is TRBJ2-6, the V gene TRBV18, with unresolved D. Per the germline V gene, CDR1 is KGHSH and CDR2 is LQKENI. This CDR3 has 16 amino acids. Trimming pared 1 base from V and 0 bases from J, leaving 7 bases between. This chain's CDR3 is CASSPRIVSGANVLTF. The CDR3 DNA sequence: TGTGCCAGCTCACCACGAATCGTCTCTGGGGCCAACGTCCTGACTTTC.

This rearrangement joins TRBV11-2 to TRBJ2-3; TRBD2 matches at 11 bases. V shed 3 bases and J 4 bases; nucleotides not matched to a gene: 12. The V gene's germline CDR1 is SGHAT and CDR2 FQNNGV. CDR3 length equals 18 residues. CDR3 bases: TGTGCCAGCAGCTTCTCATACAAGACTAGCGGGAACGCAGATACGCAGTATTTT. This codes for CASSFSYKTSGNADTQYF.

The chain couples TRBV25-1 to TRBJ2-3; D gene ambiguous. V lost 3 bases to trimming and J lost 1 base, with 11 bases between them. The germline gives CDR1 MGHDK, CDR2 SYGVNS. The CDR3 length is 15 residues. CDR3 DNA sequence: TGTGCCAGCAGTGACCGATCCCTGGGCACAGATACGCAGTATTTT. Translated: CASSDRSLGTDTQYF.

The chain uses TRBV30 and TRBJ2-7; D is possibly TRBD1 or TRBD2 (5 bases each). The germline V gene has CDR1 GTSNPN and CDR2 SVGIG (reference sequence). The CDR3 is made up of 15 amino acids. With 0 bases removed from V and 0 bases from J, the gap between germline ends came to 12 bases. The chain's CDR3 is CAWSVSRGRSYEQYF. CDR3 coding DNA: TGTGCCTGGAGTGTATCTCGGGGACGCTCCTACGAGCAGTACTTC.

To note about this clone: Other DNA sequences from this sample encode an identical CDR3 as well. The J gene is TRBJ2-2, the V gene TRBV5-4; TRBD2 matches at 9 bases. The CDR3 totals 15 residues. V lost 5 bases and J lost 0; bases outside the gene matches: 2. CDR1 and CDR2 (germline): SGHNT, YYREEE (reference sequence). CDR3 bases: TGTGCCAGCAGTCCTAGCGGGGCGAACACCGGGGAGCTGTTTTTT. Encoded protein: CASSPSGANTGELFF.

This chain connects TRBV6-5 to TRBJ1-4; perhaps TRBD1 as D (5 bases). V was cut by 0 bases and J by 3 bases, with 11 bases left in between. The CDR3 runs 16 residues. Per germline, CDR1 MNHEY and CDR2 SVGAGI. The CDR3 spells CASSYSLTGSNEKLFF. The DNA for the CDR3 is TGTGCCAGCAGTTACTCCCTTACAGGTTCTAATGAAAAACTGTTTTTT.

To note about this clone: Germline and junction disagree at one end, which may indicate a read error. The rearrangement uses TRBV20-1 and TRBJ1-4, with 8 positions matching TRBD1. Germline V gives CDR1 DFQATT, CDR2 SNEGSKA (reference sequence). The CDR3 has 11 amino acids. The CDR3 spells CSASDQGARIF. The CDR3 nucleotides read TGCAGTGCTTCTGACCAGGGGGCCAGGATTTTT.

The chain carries TRBV5-6 and TRBJ2-7, with D possibly matching TRBD1 (6 bases). Germline V lookup: CDR1 SGHDT, CDR2 YYEEEE. The CDR3 is made up of 15 amino acids. V was clipped by 3 bases and J by 5 bases, with 18 bases between them. This CDR3 reads CASSSTGPLRDEQYF. The CDR3 nucleotides are TGTGCCAGCAGCTCTACAGGGCCATTAAGGGACGAGCAGTACTTC. Full variable domain (rest looked up from reference TRBV5-6 and TRBJ2-7): DAGVTQSPTHLIKTRGQQVTLRCSPKSGHDTVSWYQQALGQGPQFIFQYYEEEERQRGNFPDRFSGHQFPNYSSELNVNALLLGDSALYLCASSSTGPLRDEQYFGPGTRLTVT.

The CDR3 reads CASSEGFNQPQHF. CDR3 nucleotide sequence: TGTGCCAGCAGTGAAGGGTTCAACCAGCCCCAGCATTTT. The rearrangement uses TRBV6-1 and TRBJ1-5; D is unclear. V was clipped by 1 base and J by 7 bases, with 8 bases between them. Germline V lookup: CDR1 MNHNS, CDR2 SASEGT. This CDR3 region has 13 residues.

The V and J genes are TRBV18 and TRBJ2-6; TRBD1 matches at 7 bases. Unmatched junction bases numbered 7, after V lost 0 bases and J lost 2 bases. The germline CDR1 and CDR2 sequences are KGHSH and LQKENI. The CDR3 totals 18 residues. CDR3 sequence (DNA): TGTGCCAGCTCACCACCCCTGACAGGGCGACCTGGGGCCAACGTCCTGACTTTC. Its translation: CASSPPLTGRPGANVLTF.

This clone was observed once. The rearrangement uses TRBV15 and TRBJ2-5, with a weak D call TRBD2 (5 bases). Germline-derived CDR1 and CDR2 are LNHNV and YYDKDF (reference sequence). The length of the CDR3 is 14 residues. V lost 0 bases, J lost 4 bases, and 9 bases lay in between. This CDR3 reads CATSREEAGETQYF. CDR3 in DNA: TGTGCCACCAGCAGAGAGGAGGCAGGAGAGACCCAGTACTTC.

This rearrangement joins TRBV7-9 to TRBJ1-3, with D possibly TRBD1 on 6 matching bases. The V gene lost 4 bases and the J gene lost 3 bases, with 13 bases spanning the gap. This CDR3 contains 15 residues. CDR1 is SEHNR and CDR2 is FQNEAQ in the germline V gene (reference sequence). CDR3 DNA: TGTGCCAGCAGCTCGGACAGTCTATTTGGAAACACCATATATTTT. Protein product: CASSSDSLFGNTIYF.

The rearrangement uses TRBV11-2 and TRBJ2-7, with TRBD1 as a possible D gene (6 bases). The CDR3 has 14 amino acids. Germline CDR1 is SGHAT and CDR2 is FQNNGV. Trimming shortened V by 6 bases and J by 0 bases, and 12 bases separated the two germline ends. The DNA of the CDR3 is TGTGCCAGCAGGTCAGACAGGCGCTCCTACGAGCAGTACTTC. As protein: CASRSDRRSYEQYF. Variable domain in full (rest from reference TRBV11-2 and TRBJ2-7): EAGVAQSPRYKIIEKRQSVAFWCNPISGHATLYWYQQILGQGPKLLIQFQNNGVVDDSQLPKDRFSAERLKGVDSTLKIQPAKLEDSAVYLCASRSDRRSYEQYFGPGTRLTVT.

Turning to this clone: Distinct nucleotide sequences in the sample also encode this CDR3. The chain has TRBV9 and TRBJ2-5, with D hard to call. Germline lookup yields CDR1 SGDLS and CDR2 YYNGEE. This CDR3 contains 13 residues. V was pared by 0 bases and J by 5 bases, with 8 bases between. The CDR3: CASSVGAVETQYF. The CDR3 nucleotides read TGTGCCAGCAGCGTAGGGGCAGTGGAGACCCAGTACTTC.

Only one count was recorded for this clone. This chain uses TRBV5-6 with TRBJ2-1; D remains ambiguous. From germline, CDR1 is SGHDT and CDR2 YYEEEE. V lost 4 bases to trimming and J lost 1 base, with 15 bases between them. The CDR3 has 16 residues. This CDR3 is CASSLRRQRSYNEQFF. The CDR3 region has the DNA TGTGCCAGCAGCCTGAGGCGGCAGCGTTCCTACAATGAGCAGTTCTTC.

The CDR3 nucleotides are TGTGCCAGCAGTGCAGACAGGGGGCTCGAGCCCCAGCATTTT. Encoded protein: CASSADRGLEPQHF. This chain joins TRBV2 and TRBJ1-5, with 10 bases aligning to TRBD1. CDR3 length equals 14 residues. The germline V gene encodes CDR1 SNHLY and CDR2 FYNNEI. The ends lost 4 bases at V and 8 bases at J; junction bases unmatched: 5.

The chain links TRBV4-1 to TRBJ1-1, with 7 nucleotides matching TRBD1. Germline lookup yields CDR1 MGHRA and CDR2 YSYEKL. CDR3 length: 14 amino acids. V was clipped by 1 base and J by 3 bases; unmatched bases: 2. CDR3 DNA: TGCGCCAGCAGCCAAGGAGACAGGGACACTGAAGCTTTCTTT. Translation gives CASSQGDRDTEAFF.

This clone was observed a single time. The chain combines TRBV5-4 with TRBJ1-2; D might be TRBD1 (5 bases). The V end was cut by 4 bases, the J end by 3 bases, with 16 bases between. Germline CDR1 SGHNT, CDR2 YYREEE (reference sequence). This CDR3 spans 15 amino acids. This chain's CDR3 is CASSIGGTWDYGYTF. The CDR3 region has the DNA TGTGCCAGCAGCATTGGGGGGACGTGGGACTATGGCTACACCTTC.

DNA for the CDR3: TGTGCCAGCGGTCTAGCGGGGGGAGGAGATACGCAGTATTTT. It translates to CASGLAGGGDTQYF. This chain connects TRBV6-1 to TRBJ2-3, with 11 bases lining up with TRBD2. The CDR3 is 14 amino acids. CDR1 MNHNS and CDR2 SASEGT come from the germline V gene. The V and J ends lost 8 bases and 5 bases, in that order; junction bases with no gene match: 6.

The chain combines TRBV11-2 with TRBJ2-3; D is uncertain. This CDR3 has 13 residues. CDR1 and CDR2 from the germline V gene are SGHAT and FQNNGV. V was clipped by 0 bases and J by 11 bases, with 12 bases between them. DNA of the CDR3: TGTGCCAGCAGCTTAGATAAAGCCCGAGGGCAGTATTTT. Its translation is CASSLDKARGQYF.

The genes are TRBV5-1 and TRBJ1-1; D uncertain. V was cut by 7 bases and J by 10 bases, with 20 bases left in between. The germline CDR1 and CDR2 sequences are SGHRS and YFSETQ. CDR3 length equals 13 residues. In DNA, the CDR3 is TGCGCCAGCTCACATGGCTTAGGCGCTGGAGCTTTCTTT. Its protein product is CASSHGLGAGAFF.

This clone was observed once. The chain recombines TRBV18 with TRBJ2-7; 15 nucleotides line up with TRBD2. CDR3 length equals 19 residues. Germline CDR1 reads KGHSH; CDR2 reads LQKENI. V shed 3 bases, J shed 7 bases, and the junction held 16 bases outside the gene matches. This chain's CDR3 is CASSPGLAGGTNGLREQYF. The CDR3 nucleotides read TGTGCCAGCTCACCGGGACTAGCGGGAGGTACCAACGGGTTGCGGGAGCAGTACTTC.

This chain links TRBV27 with TRBJ1-2; D is possibly TRBD1 (6 bases). Germline CDR1 reads MNHEY; CDR2 reads SMNVEV (reference sequence). This CDR3 is built from 13 residues. V was trimmed by 3 bases and J by 6 bases, leaving 11 bases between them. CDR3 nucleotide sequence: TGTGCCAGCAGTTTCGGGACACTCAATGGCTACACCTTC. Its translation is CASSFGTLNGYTF.